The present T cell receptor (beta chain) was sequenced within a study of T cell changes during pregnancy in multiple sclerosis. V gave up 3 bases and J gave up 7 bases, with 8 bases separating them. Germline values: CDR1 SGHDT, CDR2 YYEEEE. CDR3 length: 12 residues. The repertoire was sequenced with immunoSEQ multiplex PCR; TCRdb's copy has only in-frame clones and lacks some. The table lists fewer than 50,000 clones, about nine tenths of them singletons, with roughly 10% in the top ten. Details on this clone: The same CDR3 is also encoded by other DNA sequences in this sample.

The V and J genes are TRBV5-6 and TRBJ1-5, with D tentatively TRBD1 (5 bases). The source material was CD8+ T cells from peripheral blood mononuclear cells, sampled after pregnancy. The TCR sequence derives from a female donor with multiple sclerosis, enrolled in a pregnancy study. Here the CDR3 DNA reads TGTGCCAGCAGCTATGGGGGGCAGCCCCAGCATTTT. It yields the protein CASSYGGQPQHF.